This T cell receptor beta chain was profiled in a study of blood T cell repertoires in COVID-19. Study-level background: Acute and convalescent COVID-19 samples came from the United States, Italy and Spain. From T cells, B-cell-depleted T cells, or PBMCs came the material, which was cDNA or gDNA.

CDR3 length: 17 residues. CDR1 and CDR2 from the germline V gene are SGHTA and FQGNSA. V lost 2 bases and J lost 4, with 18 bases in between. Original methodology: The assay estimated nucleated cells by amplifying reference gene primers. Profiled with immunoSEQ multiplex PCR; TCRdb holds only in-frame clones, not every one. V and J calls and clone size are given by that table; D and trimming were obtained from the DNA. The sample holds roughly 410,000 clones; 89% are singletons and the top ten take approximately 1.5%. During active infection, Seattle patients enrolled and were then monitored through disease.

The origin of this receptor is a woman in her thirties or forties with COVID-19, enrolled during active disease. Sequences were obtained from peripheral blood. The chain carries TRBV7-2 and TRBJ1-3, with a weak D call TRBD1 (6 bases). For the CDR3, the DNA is TGTGCCAGCAGCTTATCGACAGGCCGGATCTTAGGAAACACCATATATTTT. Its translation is CASSLSTGRILGNTIYF.